What follows describes a single T cell receptor beta chain. Antigen unknown. This entry is derived from a study of T cells after yellow fever vaccination. Study overall: Where fractions had low cell numbers, libraries were prepared from them with the SMART-Seq v4 Ultra Low Input RNA kit.

Each CDR3 protein gets one entry after TCRdb re-called the 5' RACE reads with MiXCR. The sample lists fewer than 450,000 distinct CDR3 sequences; 8.1% were seen once. Trimming stripped 5 bases from V and 4 bases from J, with 6 bases between. Germline lookup yields CDR1 SEHNR and CDR2 FQNEAQ (reference sequence). This CDR3 contains 13 residues. Notes on the study in general: Boosting was followed by the reappearance of most primary-vaccination clones (about 97% CD4, about 88% CD8). The CD4 compartment and the CD8 compartment contained a small share of clonotypes in common.

The material sequenced was PBMCs, taken roughly seven weeks after the first yellow fever vaccination. The clonotype comes from a man aged 18 to 29 who received the YFV17D yellow fever vaccine. This chain links TRBV7-9 with TRBJ2-6; no clear D gene. CDR3: CASSQLGANVLTF. CDR3 sequence (DNA): TGTGCCAGCAGCCAGTTAGGGGCCAACGTCCTGACTTTC.